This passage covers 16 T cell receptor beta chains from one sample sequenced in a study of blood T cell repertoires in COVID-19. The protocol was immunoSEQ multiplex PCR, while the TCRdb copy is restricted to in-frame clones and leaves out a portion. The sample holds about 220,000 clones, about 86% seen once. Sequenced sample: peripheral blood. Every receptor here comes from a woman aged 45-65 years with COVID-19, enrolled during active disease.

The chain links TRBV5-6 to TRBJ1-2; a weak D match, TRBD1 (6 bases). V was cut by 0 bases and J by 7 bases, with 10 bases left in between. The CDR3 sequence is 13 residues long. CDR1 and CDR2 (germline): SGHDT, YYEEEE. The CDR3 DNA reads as TGTGCCAGCAGCTTGGGGGGGCCGGGTGGCTACACCTTC. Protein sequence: CASSLGGPGGYTF.

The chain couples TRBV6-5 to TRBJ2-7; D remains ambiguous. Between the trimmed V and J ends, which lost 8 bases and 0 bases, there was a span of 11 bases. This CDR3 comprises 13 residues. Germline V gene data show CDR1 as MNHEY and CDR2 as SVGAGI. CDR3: CASYDTGSYEQYV. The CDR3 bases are TGTGCCAGCTATGACACCGGCTCCTACGAGCAGTACGTC.

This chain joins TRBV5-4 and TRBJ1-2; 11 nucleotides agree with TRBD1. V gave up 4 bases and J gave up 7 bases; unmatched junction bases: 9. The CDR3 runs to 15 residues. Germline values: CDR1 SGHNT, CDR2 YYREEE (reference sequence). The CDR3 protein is CASSPGQGAWVGYTF. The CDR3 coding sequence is TGTGCCAGCAGCCCAGGACAGGGGGCCTGGGTTGGCTACACCTTC.

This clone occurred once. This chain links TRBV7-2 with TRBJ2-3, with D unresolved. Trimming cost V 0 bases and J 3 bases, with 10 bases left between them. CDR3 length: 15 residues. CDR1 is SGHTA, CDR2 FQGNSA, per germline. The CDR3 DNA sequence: TGTGCCAGCAGCTTAGCGGTCCGGGTTACAGATACGCAGTATTTT. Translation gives CASSLAVRVTDTQYF. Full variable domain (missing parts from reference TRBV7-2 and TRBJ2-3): GAGVSQSPSNKVTEKGKDVELRCDPISGHTALYWYRQSLGQGLEFLIYFQGNSAPDKSGLPSDRFSAERTGGSVSTLTIQRTQQEDSAVYLCASSLAVRVTDTQYFGPGTRLTVL.

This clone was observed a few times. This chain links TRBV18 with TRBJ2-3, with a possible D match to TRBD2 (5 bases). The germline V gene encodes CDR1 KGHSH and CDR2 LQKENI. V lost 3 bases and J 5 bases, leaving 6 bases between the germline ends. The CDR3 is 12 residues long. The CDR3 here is CASSPRGDTQYF. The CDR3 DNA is TGTGCCAGCTCACCCCGGGGAGATACGCAGTATTTT.

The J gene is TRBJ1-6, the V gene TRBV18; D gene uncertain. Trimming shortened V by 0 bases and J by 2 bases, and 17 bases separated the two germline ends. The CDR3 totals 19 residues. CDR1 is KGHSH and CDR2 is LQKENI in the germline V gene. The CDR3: CASSPPQEFRDPYNSPLHF. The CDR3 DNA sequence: TGTGCCAGCTCACCACCGCAAGAATTCCGGGATCCCTATAATTCACCCCTCCACTTT.

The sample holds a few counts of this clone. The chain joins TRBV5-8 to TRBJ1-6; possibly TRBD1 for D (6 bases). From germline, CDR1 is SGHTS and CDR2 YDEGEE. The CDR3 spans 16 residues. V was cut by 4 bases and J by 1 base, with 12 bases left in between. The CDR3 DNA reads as TGTGCCAGCAGCCGATCGACAGGTTCCTATAATTCACCCCTCCACTTT. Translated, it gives CASSRSTGSYNSPLHF.

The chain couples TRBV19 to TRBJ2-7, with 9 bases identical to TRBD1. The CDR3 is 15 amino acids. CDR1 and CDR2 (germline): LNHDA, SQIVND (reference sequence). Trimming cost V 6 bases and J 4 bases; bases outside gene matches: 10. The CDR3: CASRPRGQGTYEQYF. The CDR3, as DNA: TGTGCCAGTAGACCGAGAGGACAGGGGACTTACGAGCAGTACTTC.

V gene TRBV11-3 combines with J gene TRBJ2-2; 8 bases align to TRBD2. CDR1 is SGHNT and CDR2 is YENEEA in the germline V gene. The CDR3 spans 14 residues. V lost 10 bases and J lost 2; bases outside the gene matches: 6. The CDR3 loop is CATKSGGNTGELFF. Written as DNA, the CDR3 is TGTGCCACCAAGAGCGGGGGCAACACCGGGGAGCTGTTTTTT.

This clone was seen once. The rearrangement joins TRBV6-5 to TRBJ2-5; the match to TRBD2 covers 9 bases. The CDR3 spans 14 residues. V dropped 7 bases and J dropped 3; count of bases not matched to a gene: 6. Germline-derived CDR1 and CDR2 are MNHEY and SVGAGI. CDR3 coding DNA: TGTGCCAGCACCAGCGGGGGGATTGAAGAGACCCAGTACTTC. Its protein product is CASTSGGIEETQYF.

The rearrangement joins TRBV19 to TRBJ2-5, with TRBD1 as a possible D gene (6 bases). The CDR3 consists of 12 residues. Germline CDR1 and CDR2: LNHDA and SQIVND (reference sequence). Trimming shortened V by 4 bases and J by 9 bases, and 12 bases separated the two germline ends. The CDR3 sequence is CASSTHRAPQYF. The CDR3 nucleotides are TGTGCCAGTAGTACTCACAGGGCTCCCCAGTACTTC.

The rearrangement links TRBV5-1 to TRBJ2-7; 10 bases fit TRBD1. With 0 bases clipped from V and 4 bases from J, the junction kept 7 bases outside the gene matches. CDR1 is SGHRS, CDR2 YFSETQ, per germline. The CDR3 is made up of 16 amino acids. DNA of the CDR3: TGCGCCAGCAGCTTGGTGGGGGGACAGGGGCTTTACGAGCAGTACTTC. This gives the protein CASSLVGGQGLYEQYF.

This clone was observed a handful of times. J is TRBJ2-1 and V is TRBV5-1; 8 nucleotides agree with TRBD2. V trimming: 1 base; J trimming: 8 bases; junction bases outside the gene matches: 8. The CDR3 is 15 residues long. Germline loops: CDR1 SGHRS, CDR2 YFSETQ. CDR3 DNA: TGCGCCAGCAGCTTGCAGGTAGCGGGGTTGGATGAGCAGTTCTTC. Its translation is CASSLQVAGLDEQFF.

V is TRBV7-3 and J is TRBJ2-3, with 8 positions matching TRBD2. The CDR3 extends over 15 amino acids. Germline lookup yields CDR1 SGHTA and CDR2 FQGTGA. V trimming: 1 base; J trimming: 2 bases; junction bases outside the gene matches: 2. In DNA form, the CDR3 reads TGTGCCAGCAGCTTAAAACTAGCGGCCACAGATACGCAGTATTTT. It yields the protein CASSLKLAATDTQYF.

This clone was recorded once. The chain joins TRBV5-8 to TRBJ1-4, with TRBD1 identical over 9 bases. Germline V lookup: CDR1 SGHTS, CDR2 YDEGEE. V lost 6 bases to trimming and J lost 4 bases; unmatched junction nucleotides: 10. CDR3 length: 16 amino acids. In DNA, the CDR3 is TGTGCCAGCACCCTTGCGGGACAGGGTCATAATGAAAAACTGTTTTTT. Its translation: CASTLAGQGHNEKLFF.

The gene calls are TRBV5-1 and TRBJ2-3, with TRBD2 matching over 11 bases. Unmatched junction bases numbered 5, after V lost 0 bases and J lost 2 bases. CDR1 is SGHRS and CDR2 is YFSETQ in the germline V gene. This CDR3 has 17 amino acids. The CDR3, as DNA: TGCGCCAGCAGCTTGGGGACTAGCGGGCGACTCACAGATACGCAGTATTTT. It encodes CASSLGTSGRLTDTQYF.